The present TCR beta chain was sequenced within a study of blood T cell repertoires in COVID-19. Overall study: In each case, the material was cDNA or gDNA derived from T cells, B-cell-depleted T cells, or PBMCs.

Recruited during active infection, patients (from Seattle) were subsequently followed longitudinally. Original analysis: Estimates of nucleated cell counts were drawn from the amplification of reference gene primers. TCRdb keeps only in-frame clones here, not all; method: immunoSEQ multiplex PCR. V and J calls and clone size are copied from that table; D and trimming were computed from the DNA. Found here are about 210,000 clones, approximately 85% of them singletons; the top ten hold 2.4%. Germline V gives CDR1 SGHRS, CDR2 YFSETQ. V shed 2 bases and J 3 bases; nucleotides not matched to a gene: 4. The CDR3 contains 16 residues.

The sequence was obtained from a woman aged 70-85 years with COVID-19, enrolled during active disease. J is TRBJ2-2 and V is TRBV5-1, with 10 bases lining up with TRBD2. What was sequenced was peripheral blood. CDR3 amino acids: CASSFLAGVYTGELFF. The CDR3 DNA is TGCGCCAGCAGCTTCCTAGCGGGAGTTTACACCGGGGAGCTGTTTTTT.